These 14 T cell receptor beta chains were all obtained from the same sample, sequenced in a study of OX40 agonist ivuxolimab in advanced cancers. Profiling relied on immunoSEQ multiplex PCR, and the TCRdb table lists in-frame clones only, not all of them. Of some 74,000 clones listed, around 80% were seen once; the top ten hold 4% to 6%. The sequencing here drew on CD4+ or CD8+ T cells sorted from blood, taken in a trial of the OX40 agonist ivuxolimab. These receptors all stem from an adult with an advanced solid tumor such as melanoma, head and neck, liver or kidney cancer.

This clone was detected ten times or more. The chain recombines TRBV27 with TRBJ2-1, with 9 bases aligning to TRBD2. The CDR3 length is 16 residues. The V and J ends lost 2 bases and 7 bases, in that order; junction bases with no gene match: 9. Germline CDR1 is MNHEY and CDR2 is SMNVEV (reference sequence). Here the CDR3 DNA reads TGTGCCAGCAGTTTACATGGGCTAGCGGGACAGAATGAGCAGTTCTTC. Protein: CASSLHGLAGQNEQFF.

V is TRBV6-5 and J is TRBJ2-5; D unclear. The CDR3 runs to 12 residues. CDR1 MNHEY and CDR2 SVGAGI come from the germline V gene. With 6 bases removed from V and 5 bases from J, the gap between germline ends came to 10 bases. CDR3 nucleotide sequence: TGTGCCAGCAGAGCAAATAGGGAGACCCAGTACTTC. It specifies CASRANRETQYF.

This chain links TRBV4-1 with TRBJ2-1, with D possibly TRBD2 on 5 matching bases. Germline CDR1 is MGHRA and CDR2 is YSYEKL. V was trimmed by 0 bases and J by 12 bases, leaving 9 bases between them. The CDR3 contains 12 residues. CDR3 sequence (DNA): TGCGCCAGCAGCCAAGACGGGGTGGGGCAGTTCTTC. Translation: CASSQDGVGQFF.

This clone was seen more than once but under ten times. The chain has TRBV28 and TRBJ2-2; 7 nucleotides line up with TRBD2. V was clipped by 6 bases and J by 0 bases; unmatched bases: 4. CDR1 and CDR2 from the germline V gene are MDHEN and SYDVKM. The CDR3 sequence is 15 residues long. The CDR3 spells CASRLASSNTGELFF. The CDR3 DNA follows: TGTGCCAGCAGACTAGCGTCGTCGAACACCGGGGAGCTGTTTTTT.

V and J are TRBV9 and TRBJ2-5, with 8 bases aligning to TRBD2. Germline V lookup: CDR1 SGDLS, CDR2 YYNGEE. The CDR3 totals 16 residues. Losses at the gene ends were 3 bases for V and 2 bases for J; bases not matched to a gene: 9. The DNA for the CDR3 is TGTGCCAGCAGCGGACCCCAGCGGGGGACACAAGAGACCCAGTACTTC. It encodes CASSGPQRGTQETQYF.

J is TRBJ1-6 and V is TRBV10-2; no reliable D call. The CDR3 runs 13 residues. Germline CDR1 is WSHSY and CDR2 is SAAADI. V was shortened by 10 bases and J by 4 bases, with 11 bases between the two germline ends. The CDR3 DNA reads as TGCGCCACCACGGGCCAGTATAATTCACCCCTCCACTTT. Its translation: CATTGQYNSPLHF.

The chain is built from TRBV15 and TRBJ2-1; D gene ambiguous. Trimming took off 1 base at V and 0 bases at J, with 4 bases between the two ends. The CDR3 contains 14 residues. CDR1 LNHNV and CDR2 YYDKDF come from the germline V gene (reference sequence). CDR3 in amino acids: CATSRVSSYNEQFF. The CDR3, as DNA: TGTGCCACCAGCAGAGTAAGCTCCTACAATGAGCAGTTCTTC. The full variable domain, with the rest looked up from reference TRBV15 and TRBJ2-1, is DAMVIQNPRYQVTQFGKPVTLSCSQTLNHNVMYWYQQKSSQAPKLLFHYYDKDFNNEADTPDNFQSRRPNTSFCFLDIRSPGLGDTAMYLCATSRVSSYNEQFFGPGTRLTVL.

The genes are TRBV5-4 and TRBJ1-4; 8 bases agree with TRBD1. CDR1 is SGHNT and CDR2 is YYREEE in the germline V gene (reference sequence). CDR3 length: 16 amino acids. Unmatched junction bases numbered 5, after V lost 4 bases and J lost 0 bases. The CDR3, as DNA: TGTGCCAGCAGCCCAGGGGGCCCGGCAACTAATGAAAAACTGTTTTTT. Translating it yields CASSPGGPATNEKLFF.

This chain links TRBV5-1 with TRBJ2-7, with D possibly being TRBD1 or TRBD2 (5 bases each). The germline V and J ends were trimmed by 0 bases and 3 bases, with 10 bases remaining between them. CDR3 length equals 14 residues. The germline V gene has CDR1 SGHRS and CDR2 YFSETQ. CDR3 nucleotide sequence: TGCGCCAGCAGCTTGGACGGGACCCGCTACGAGCAGTACTTC. Protein product: CASSLDGTRYEQYF.

Of note for this clone: Sequence at one end of the junction differs from germline and may be a read error. The chain recombines TRBV7-6 with TRBJ2-7; D is perhaps TRBD1 (6 bases). The CDR3 totals 13 residues. The germline CDR1 and CDR2 sequences are SGHVS and FNYEAQ. The CDR3 DNA reads as TGTGCCAGCAGCTCAAGGCCTCAGGGGCTCCAGAACTTC. Amino acids: CASSSRPQGLQNF.

The rearrangement links TRBV11-2 to TRBJ2-3, with TRBD2 identical over 7 bases. J gave up 1 base and V 0 bases, and 4 bases lay outside the gene matches. The CDR3 has 16 amino acids. Germline lookup yields CDR1 SGHAT and CDR2 FQNNGV. CDR3 coding DNA: TGTGCCAGCAGCTTAGAACTAGCGTGGGGCACAGATACGCAGTATTTT. Translation: CASSLELAWGTDTQYF.

This chain links TRBV4-3 with TRBJ1-1; 8 bases align to TRBD1. Germline V gives CDR1 LGHNA, CDR2 YSLEER. The CDR3 contains 16 residues. V lost 1 base and J lost 5; bases outside the gene matches: 9. CDR3 protein: CASSQVAGRGRTEAFF. The CDR3 bases are TGCGCCAGCAGCCAAGTGGCGGGCAGGGGGCGAACTGAAGCTTTCTTT.

The chain uses TRBV28 and TRBJ2-4; 11 nucleotides line up with TRBD1. From germline, CDR1 is MDHEN and CDR2 SYDVKM. V trimming: 5 bases; J trimming: 8 bases; junction bases outside the gene matches: 5. The CDR3 contains 14 residues. The DNA for the CDR3 is TGTGCCAGCAGTCCAGGACAGGGGGCGTACATTCAGTACTTC. Protein: CASSPGQGAYIQYF.

The chain links TRBV5-6 to TRBJ2-1, with D possibly matching TRBD2 (5 bases). The CDR3 has 13 amino acids. Between the trimmed V and J ends, which lost 1 base and 13 bases, there was a span of 15 bases. Germline assignment: CDR1 SGHDT and CDR2 YYEEEE. CDR3 region: CASSLRVEAFQFF. CDR3 DNA sequence: TGTGCCAGCAGCTTGAGGGTGGAGGCTTTTCAGTTCTTC.